The 6 T cell receptor beta chains presented below share a single source sample, sequenced in a study of regulatory T cells in long-lasting Graves disease. iRepertoire HTBI primers and Arm-PCR of CDR3 regions built TCR beta libraries. TCRdb fed the multiplex PCR reads into MiXCR, producing one record per CDR3 protein. The table includes around 480,000 distinct CDR3 sequences, about 17% detected once. Documented time point: newly diagnosed GD, antithyroid drugs for less than 3 months. RNA from PBMCs was the source of the TCR library. The sample was also reused in another study, on T cells in Graves' hyperthyroidism and ophthalmopathy.

The input for sequencing was peripheral blood mononuclear cells (PBMCs), taken at new diagnosis, from a patient treated with antithyroid drugs. Receptor source: a man aged 35 to 55 with Graves disease.

This clonotype was seen ten or more times. The rearrangement joins TRBV6-2 or TRBV6-3 to TRBJ2-5, with 11 bases that match TRBD2. This CDR3 is built from 15 residues. From germline, CDR1 is MNHEY and CDR2 SVGEGT. Trimming at V came to 5 bases and at J to 2 bases, leaving 4 bases not matched to a gene. The CDR3 DNA sequence: TGTGCCAGCAGTGCGGGGACTAGCGGACAAGAGACCCAGTACTTC. As protein: CASSAGTSGQETQYF.

The CDR3 loop is CASSLAGTVHRYGYTF. As DNA, the CDR3 is TGTGCCAGCAGTTTAGCCGGGACAGTGCACCGCTATGGCTACACCTTC. The chain combines TRBV12-3 or TRBV12-4 with TRBJ1-2; 7 bases line up with TRBD1. The CDR3 sequence is 16 residues long. V dropped 0 bases and J dropped 4; count of bases not matched to a gene: 8.

This chain connects TRBV9 to TRBJ1-4; D not resolved. Between the trimmed V and J ends, which lost 3 bases and 1 base, there was a span of 4 bases. The germline CDR1 and CDR2 sequences are SGDLS and YYNGEE. The CDR3 is 13 amino acids. As DNA, the CDR3 is TGTGCCAGCAGCGACGGAACTAATGAAAAACTGTTTTTT. Encoded protein: CASSDGTNEKLFF.

This clonotype was seen a handful of times. The chain carries TRBV30 and TRBJ1-4; D might be TRBD1 (5 bases). Germline V gives CDR1 GTSNPN, CDR2 SVGIG (reference sequence). Trimming cost V 4 bases and J 7 bases, with 10 bases left between them. The CDR3 has 12 amino acids. In nucleotides, the CDR3 is TGTGCCTGGAACCCTGGGGGTGAAAAACTGTTTTTT. This encodes CAWNPGGEKLFF.

This clonotype was detected ten times or more. This chain joins TRBV2 and TRBJ1-1; no reliable D call. Trimming pared 6 bases from V and 0 bases from J, leaving 11 bases between. This CDR3 has 14 residues. Per germline, CDR1 SNHLY and CDR2 FYNNEI. Here the CDR3 reads CASRSQIMNTEAFF. The CDR3 nucleotides are TGTGCCAGCAGGTCACAGATCATGAACACTGAAGCTTTCTTT.

This clonotype was seen many times. This rearrangement joins TRBV24-1 to TRBJ2-1; D is undetermined. CDR1 and CDR2 (germline): KGHDR, SFDVKD. Trimming took 4 bases from V and 13 from J, leaving 16 bases between them. The CDR3 length is 13 residues. CDR3 residues: CATSESPSSAQFF. CDR3 DNA sequence: TGTGCCACCAGTGAGTCGCCTAGTTCCGCTCAGTTCTTC.